These T cell receptor beta chains were read from a single sample in a study of shared clonotypes between healthy human individuals. The repertoire was sequenced with immunoSEQ multiplex PCR; TCRdb's copy has only in-frame clones and lacks some. The sample contains over 700,000 clones, around 77% of which appear only once. The sequencing input was memory CD4+ T cells sorted from blood. The source is a woman under 40 in good health. Each CDR3 is given with its conserved first and last residue. D genes are given only for firm matches. Only some rows state a clone size, as once, few, many or a class for expanded clones.

V: TRBV7-6; size: .; D: .; J: TRBJ2-5; CDR3: CASSLGYQETQYF; DNA: TGTGCCAGCAGCTTGGGGTACCAAGAGACCCAGTACTTC
V: TRBV5-6; size: few; D: TRBD1; J: TRBJ1-5; CDR3: CASSRTGSNQPQHF; DNA: TGTGCCAGCAGCCGGACAGGGTCCAATCAGCCCCAGCATTTT
V: TRBV14; size: .; D: .; J: TRBJ2-7; CDR3: CASSQDLDPQQYF; DNA: TGTGCCAGCAGCCAAGATCTCGACCCCCAGCAGTACTTC
V: TRBV2; size: .; D: .; J: TRBJ2-1; CDR3: CASRVDSYNEQFF; DNA: TGTGCCAGCAGGGTAGACTCCTACAATGAGCAGTTCTTC
V: TRBV5-1; size: once; D: TRBD2; J: TRBJ2-5; CDR3: CASSVGLADGGGQETQYF; DNA: TGCGCCAGCAGCGTCGGACTAGCGGATGGAGGGGGCCAAGAGACCCAGTACTTC
V: TRBV7-2; size: .; D: TRBD1; J: TRBJ2-3; CDR3: CASRGQGKRRVHSTDTQYF; DNA: TGTGCCAGCAGGGGACAGGGCAAACGGCGGGTCCATAGCACAGATACGCAGTATTTT
V: TRBV4-1; size: .; D: TRBD2; J: TRBJ2-7; CDR3: CASSQTARLAGFLYEQYF; DNA: TGCGCCAGCAGCCAAACAGCGAGACTAGCGGGATTCCTTTACGAGCAGTACTTC
V: TRBV28; size: .; D: TRBD1; J: TRBJ1-4; CDR3: CASSPRTGRRFNEKLFF; DNA: TGTGCCAGCAGTCCGCGGACAGGGCGGAGGTTTAATGAAAAACTGTTTTTT
V: TRBV5-1; size: .; D: .; J: TRBJ2-5; CDR3: CASSFEFPGETQYF; DNA: TGCGCCAGCAGTTTTGAGTTTCCGGGGGAGACCCAGTACTTC
V: TRBV5-1; size: .; D: .; J: TRBJ2-5; CDR3: CASSLGGVEGQETQYF; DNA: TGCGCCAGCAGCTTGGGAGGGGTGGAGGGTCAAGAGACCCAGTACTTC
V: TRBV28; size: .; D: .; J: TRBJ2-7; CDR3: CASSLYPPARGEQYF; DNA: TGTGCCAGCAGTTTATATCCCCCCGCCCGCGGGGAGCAGTACTTC
V: TRBV7-9; size: .; D: .; J: TRBJ2-7; CDR3: CASSLQQGYEQYF; DNA: TGTGCCAGCAGCTTGCAGCAGGGCTACGAGCAGTACTTC
V: TRBV11-2; size: .; D: .; J: TRBJ2-7; CDR3: CASSSAGTLISEQYF; DNA: TGTGCCAGCAGCTCAGCCGGGACCCTGATTAGCGAGCAGTACTTC
V: TRBV18; size: .; D: .; J: TRBJ1-1; CDR3: CVTQGRGRGEPEAFF; DNA: TGTGTCACGCAGGGGAGGGGCAGAGGTGAGCCTGAAGCTTTCTTT
V: TRBV7-3; size: once; D: .; J: TRBJ1-2; CDR3: CASSAGQALYGYTF; DNA: TGTGCCAGCAGCGCGGGCCAGGCTTTATATGGCTACACCTTC
V: TRBV19; size: .; D: .; J: TRBJ1-1; CDR3: CASSLLAHTEAFF; DNA: TGTGCCAGTAGCTTGCTGGCCCACACTGAAGCTTTCTTT
V: TRBV4-1; size: .; D: .; J: TRBJ2-1; CDR3: CASSQELAGEQFF; DNA: TGCGCCAGCAGCCAAGAACTAGCTGGTGAGCAGTTCTTC
V: TRBV19; size: .; D: .; J: TRBJ1-2; CDR3: CASSNQGSGYTF; DNA: TGTGCCAGTAGTAACCAGGGTAGCGGCTACACCTTC
V: TRBV6-6; size: few; D: .; J: TRBJ1-5; CDR3: CASSSTPVQPQHF; DNA: TGTGCCAGCAGTTCAACCCCAGTCCAGCCCCAGCATTTT
V: TRBV30; size: .; D: .; J: TRBJ2-7; CDR3: CAWSRWGFRDSYEQYF; DNA: TGTGCCTGGAGCAGGTGGGGGTTTCGGGACTCCTACGAGCAGTACTTC
V: TRBV6-1; size: many; D: .; J: TRBJ1-2; CDR3: CASSEVDYGYTF; DNA: TGTGCCAGCAGTGAAGTAGACTATGGCTACACCTTC
V: TRBV25-1; size: .; D: .; J: TRBJ2-7; CDR3: CASSRDTTYEQYF; DNA: TGTGCCAGCAGCAGGGACACAACCTACGAGCAGTACTTC
V: TRBV29-1; size: few; D: .; J: TRBJ1-5; CDR3: CSVEGQGQPQHF; DNA: TGCAGCGTTGAAGGGCAGGGACAGCCCCAGCATTTT
V: TRBV7-9; size: .; D: TRBD2; J: TRBJ2-7; CDR3: CAASGTSHEQYF; DNA: TGTGCCGCGAGCGGGACTAGCCACGAGCAGTACTTC
V: TRBV7-2; size: .; D: TRBD1; J: TRBJ1-1; CDR3: CASSFPQGYGDTEAFF; DNA: TGTGCCAGCAGCTTTCCACAGGGGTACGGGGACACTGAAGCTTTCTTT
V: TRBV2; size: few; D: TRBD1; J: TRBJ2-7; CDR3: CASSEWDRALKYF; DNA: TGTGCCAGCAGTGAGTGGGACAGGGCCTTGAAGTACTTC
V: TRBV23-1; size: .; D: TRBD2; J: TRBJ2-1; CDR3: CATPLIAGEKESYNEQFF; DNA: TGCGCCACCCCCCTCATAGCGGGAGAAAAGGAATCCTACAATGAGCAGTTCTTC
V: TRBV6-5; size: .; D: .; J: TRBJ1-2; CDR3: CASRDGSNYGYTF; DNA: TGTGCGAGCCGGGACGGATCTAACTATGGCTACACCTTC
V: TRBV11-2; size: .; D: .; J: TRBJ2-3; CDR3: CASSFDRINTQYF; DNA: TGTGCCAGCAGCTTCGACAGGATCAACACGCAGTATTTT
V: TRBV6-1; size: .; D: TRBD1; J: TRBJ1-2; CDR3: CASSGQGNYGYTF; DNA: TGTGCCAGCAGTGGACAGGGAAACTATGGCTACACCTTC
V: TRBV27; size: .; D: .; J: TRBJ1-4; CDR3: CASSCREIATNEKLFF; DNA: TGTGCCAGCAGTTGTAGAGAGATCGCAACTAATGAAAAACTGTTTTTT
V: TRBV5-1; size: few; D: .; J: TRBJ1-3; CDR3: CASSFENTIYF; DNA: TGCGCCAGCAGCTTTGAAAACACCATATATTTT
V: TRBV11-2; size: .; D: .; J: TRBJ1-2; CDR3: CASSPRPPPGTF; DNA: TGTGCCAGCAGCCCAAGGCCACCCCCGGGTACCTTC
V: TRBV28; size: .; D: TRBD1; J: TRBJ1-2; CDR3: CASSLRQGPSLNYGYTF; DNA: TGTGCCAGCAGTCTCCGACAGGGCCCGTCCCTTAACTATGGCTACACCTTC
V: TRBV5-4; size: .; D: TRBD1; J: TRBJ2-2; CDR3: CASSQGQGVLTGELFF; DNA: TGTGCCAGCAGCCAGGGACAGGGGGTCCTGACCGGGGAGCTGTTTTTT
V: TRBV19; size: .; D: .; J: TRBJ1-1; CDR3: CASSYGTLNTEAFF; DNA: TGTGCCAGTAGTTACGGGACACTGAACACTGAAGCTTTCTTT
V: TRBV28; size: few; D: .; J: TRBJ2-3; CDR3: CASSPSGSTDTQYF; DNA: TGTGCCAGCAGTCCAAGCGGGAGCACAGATACGCAGTATTTT
V: TRBV5-1; size: .; D: TRBD1; J: TRBJ1-2; CDR3: CASSLAPSGGDTNYGYTF; DNA: TGCGCCAGCAGCTTGGCTCCATCAGGGGGGGATACTAACTATGGCTACACCTTC
V: TRBV30; size: .; D: .; J: TRBJ1-1; CDR3: CAWSWQGNTEAFF; DNA: TGTGCCTGGAGTTGGCAGGGGAACACTGAAGCTTTCTTT
V: TRBV28; size: .; D: .; J: TRBJ1-5; CDR3: CASSRYQPQHF; DNA: TGTGCCAGCAGTCGATATCAGCCCCAGCATTTT
V: TRBV15; size: .; D: .; J: TRBJ2-4; CDR3: CATSRERSGVENIQYF; DNA: TGTGCCACCAGCAGAGAGAGGTCAGGGGTTGAAAACATTCAGTACTTC